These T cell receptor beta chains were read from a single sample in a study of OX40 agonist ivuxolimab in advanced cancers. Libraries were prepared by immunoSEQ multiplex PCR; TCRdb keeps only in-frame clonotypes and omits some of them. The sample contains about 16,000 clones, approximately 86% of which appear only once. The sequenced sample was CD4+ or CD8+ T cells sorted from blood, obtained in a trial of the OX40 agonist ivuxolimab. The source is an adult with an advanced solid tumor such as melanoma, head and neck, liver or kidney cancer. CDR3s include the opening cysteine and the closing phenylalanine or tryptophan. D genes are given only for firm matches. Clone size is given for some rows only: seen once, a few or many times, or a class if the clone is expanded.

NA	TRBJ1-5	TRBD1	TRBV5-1	TGCGCCAGCAGCGAGCAGGGGGCGAGCAATCAGCCCCAGCATTTT	CASSEQGASNQPQHF
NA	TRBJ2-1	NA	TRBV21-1	TGTGCCAGCAGCAAACTGACAGGGCCAAATTACAATGAGCAGTTCTTC	CASSKLTGPNYNEQFF
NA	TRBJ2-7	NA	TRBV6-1	TGTGCCAGCAGTGAAGCGCGAGCAGTACCGACCTACGAGCAGTACTTC	CASSEARAVPTYEQYF
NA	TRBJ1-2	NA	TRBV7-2	TGTGCCAGCAGCTTAGAGGATTTCGGGGGCGGCTACACCTTC	CASSLEDFGGGYTF
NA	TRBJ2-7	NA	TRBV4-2	TGTGCCAGCAGCCAAGACGTAGGGGCCTACTCCTACGAGCAGTACTTC	CASSQDVGAYSYEQYF
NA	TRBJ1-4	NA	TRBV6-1	TGTGCCAGCAGTACCTGGGACCGCATCCTGTTTTTT	CASSTWDRILFF
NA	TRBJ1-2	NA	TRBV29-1	TGCAGCGTTCAGGAGGGTGGCTACACCTTC	CSVQEGGYTF
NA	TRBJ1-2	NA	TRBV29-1	TGCAGCGTTGACGTGGGGGCGCTTTCCTATGGCTACACCTTC	CSVDVGALSYGYTF
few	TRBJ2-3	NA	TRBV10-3	TGTGCCATCAGTGAGCGGGATTTCACAGATACGCAGTATTTT	CAISERDFTDTQYF
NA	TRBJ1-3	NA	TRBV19	TGTGCCAGTAGTATAGGGGACACGAGCTCTGGAAACACCATATATTTT	CASSIGDTSSGNTIYF
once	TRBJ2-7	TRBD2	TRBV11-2	TGTGCCAGCTCACATGATCTAGCGGGAGGGCGTGAGCAGTACTTC	CASSHDLAGGREQYF
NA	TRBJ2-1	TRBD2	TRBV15	TGTGCCACCAGCAGAGATACCGGGACTAGGAATGAGCAGTTCTTC	CATSRDTGTRNEQFF
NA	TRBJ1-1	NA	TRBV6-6	TGTGCCAGCAACTCCGGGACGGAACTTCCAGCTGAAGCTTTCTTT	CASNSGTELPAEAFF
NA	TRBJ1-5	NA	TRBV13	TGTGCCAGCAGCTCCGCCGTGGGACGAGAGAATCAGCCCCAGCATTTT	CASSSAVGRENQPQHF
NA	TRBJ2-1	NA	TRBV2	TGTGCCAGCAGTGAGGAGACGAGCTCCTACAATGAGCAGTTCTTC	CASSEETSSYNEQFF
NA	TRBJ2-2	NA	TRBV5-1	TGCGCCAGCAGCTTGGCCTCGGGGGGCGTTACCGGGGAGCTGTTTTTT	CASSLASGGVTGELFF
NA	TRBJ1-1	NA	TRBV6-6	TGTGCCAGCAGTTACTCCCGACAGGATACTGAAGCTTTCTTT	CASSYSRQDTEAFF
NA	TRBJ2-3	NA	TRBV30	TGTGCCTGGAGGGGCGGGATCAGCACAGATACGCAGTATTTT	CAWRGGISTDTQYF
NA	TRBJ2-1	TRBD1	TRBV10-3	TGTGCCATCAGTGAGTCCCGGGACAGGGTGTTAAATGAGCAGTTCTTC	CAISESRDRVLNEQFF
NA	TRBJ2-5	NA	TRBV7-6	TGTGCCAGCAGCCCCGGGCTGGCCGAGACCCAGTACTTC	CASSPGLAETQYF
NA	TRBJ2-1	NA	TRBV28	TGTGCCACGAGGGGACCGTTTTACAATGAGCAGTTCTTC	CATRGPFYNEQFF
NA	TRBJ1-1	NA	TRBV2	TGTGCCAGCAGGATTCGAAGGGGCGAGGGCACTGAAGCTTTCTTT	CASRIRRGEGTEAFF
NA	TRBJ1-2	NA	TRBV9	TGTGCCAGCTTAGGGGGGGCACGTGGCTACACCTTC	CASLGGARGYTF
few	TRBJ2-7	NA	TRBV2	TGTGCCAGCAGCGAGAACTACGAGCAGTACTTC	CASSENYEQYF
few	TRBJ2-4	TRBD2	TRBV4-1	TGCGCCAGCAGCCAGGGACTAGCGGGAGTGGGAGCCAAAAACATTCAGTACTTC	CASSQGLAGVGAKNIQYF
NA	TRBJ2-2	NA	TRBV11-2	TGTGCCAGCAGCTTAGATCGTACGGACTCCGGGGAGCTGTTTTTT	CASSLDRTDSGELFF
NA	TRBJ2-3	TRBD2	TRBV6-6	TGTGCCAGCAGCAGACTAGCGGGCTCTAGCACAGATACGCAGTATTTT	CASSRLAGSSTDTQYF
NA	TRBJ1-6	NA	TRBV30	TGTGCCTGGAGTACGGCGGCAGGGCCGAATTCACCCCTCCACTTT	CAWSTAAGPNSPLHF
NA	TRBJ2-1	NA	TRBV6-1	TGTGCCAGCAGTGAATTAAACGGTTACAATGAGCAGTTCTTC	CASSELNGYNEQFF
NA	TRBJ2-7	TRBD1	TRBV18	TGTGCCAGCTCATCCGGACAGGGATTTTCCTACGAGCAGTACTTC	CASSSGQGFSYEQYF
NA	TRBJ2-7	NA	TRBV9	TGTGCCAGCAGCGCGACGCTTAGCGGCTACGAGCAGTACTTC	CASSATLSGYEQYF
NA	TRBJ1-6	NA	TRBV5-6	TGTGCCAGCAGCTTTCGAGGCTCCTATAATTCACCCCTCCACTTT	CASSFRGSYNSPLHF
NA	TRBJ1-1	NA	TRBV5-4	TGTGCCAGCAGTTGGGGACGGGGGAACACTGAAGCTTTCTTT	CASSWGRGNTEAFF
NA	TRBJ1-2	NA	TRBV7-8	TGTGCCAGCAGCTTAGGACAGTATGGCTACACCTTC	CASSLGQYGYTF
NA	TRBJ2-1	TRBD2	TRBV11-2	TGTGCCAGCAGCTCCCCCCGGAATAGCGGGAGAGGTAATGAGCAGTTCTTC	CASSSPRNSGRGNEQFF
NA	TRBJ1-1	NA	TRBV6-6	TGTGCCAGCAGCCCCCCAGGGTTCGCCACTGAAGCTTTCTTT	CASSPPGFATEAFF
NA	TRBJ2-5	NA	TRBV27	TGTGCCAGCAGGGGGGGGACAGTCTCAGAGACCCAGTACTTC	CASRGGTVSETQYF
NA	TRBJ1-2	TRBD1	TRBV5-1	TGCGCCAGCAGCCCGGGACAGGGCGGCGCTGGCTACACCTTC	CASSPGQGGAGYTF
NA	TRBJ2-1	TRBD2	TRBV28	TGTGCCAGCAGCCTCATTCGGACTAGCGGGAGAGGGTCCTACAATGAGCAGTTCTTC	CASSLIRTSGRGSYNEQFF
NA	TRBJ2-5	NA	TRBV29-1	TGCAGCGTTGAGACAGCCCAAGAGACCCAGTACTTC	CSVETAQETQYF